The clone carrying this TCR beta chain was counted between two and nine times. Its antigen is currently unknown. The validation cohort, a group of around 120 subjects, included the donors and was separate from the approximately 680-subject first cohort. This sample was taken from a study of cytomegalovirus exposure and HLA in healthy donors. Study overall: In a later analysis, it was reported that the roughly 120 validation repertoires had been produced on the same platform as the roughly 700 repertoires belonging to the first cohort. Findings and caveats of the study: The classifier was said to identify cytomegalovirus status with high specificity and sensitivity. Researchers counted around 180 TCR beta chains as cytomegalovirus-associated.

Trimming cost V 2 bases and J 4 bases; bases outside gene matches: 6. Germline CDR1 GTSNPN, CDR2 SVGIG (reference sequence). The CDR3 sequence is 14 residues long. The method was immunoSEQ multiplex PCR; TCRdb's version includes in-frame clones alone and lacks a portion of them. This sample has some 120,000 clones, with 85% to 95% found just once. The source material was PBMCs. The chain is built from TRBV30 and TRBJ2-5; 8 nucleotides match TRBD2. This clonotype was obtained from a woman aged 18 to 35 in good health and CMV-seronegative. CDR3 in DNA: TGTGCCTGGAGTCTAGGCGGGGGGCCAGAGACCCAGTACTTC. It translates to CAWSLGGGPETQYF.